This T cell receptor (beta chain) was recorded in a study of blood T cell repertoires in COVID-19. Germline loops: CDR1 SEHNR, CDR2 FQNEAQ (reference sequence). V lost 5 bases and J lost 7; bases outside the gene matches: 7. The length of the CDR3 is 13 residues. Original processing notes: Estimation of nucleated cell counts was performed using reference gene primer amplification. Sequenced by immunoSEQ multiplex PCR; TCRdb stores in-frame clones only, minus some. V, J and clone size are taken as reported in that table, and D and trimming were inferred from the DNA itself. The data hold some 130,000 clones, with around 80% observed a single time.

The genes are TRBV7-9 and TRBJ2-5; 7 bases are shared with TRBD1. Sequencing was carried out using peripheral blood. The sequence derives from a man aged 60 to 69 who had recovered from COVID-19. The CDR3 spells CASSPRQGGTQYF. In DNA, the CDR3 is TGTGCCAGCAGCCCAAGACAGGGTGGGACCCAGTACTTC.